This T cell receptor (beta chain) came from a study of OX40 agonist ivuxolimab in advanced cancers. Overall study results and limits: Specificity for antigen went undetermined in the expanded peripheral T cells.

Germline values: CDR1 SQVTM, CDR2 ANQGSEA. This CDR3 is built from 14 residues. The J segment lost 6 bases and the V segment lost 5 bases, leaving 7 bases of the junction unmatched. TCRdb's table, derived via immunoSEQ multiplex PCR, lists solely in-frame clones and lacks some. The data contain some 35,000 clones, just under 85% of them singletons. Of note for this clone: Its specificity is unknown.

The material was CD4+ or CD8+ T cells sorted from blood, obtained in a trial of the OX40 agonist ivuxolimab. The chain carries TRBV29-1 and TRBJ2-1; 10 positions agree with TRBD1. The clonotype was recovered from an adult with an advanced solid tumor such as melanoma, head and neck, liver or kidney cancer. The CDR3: CSVYDRGRSNEQFF. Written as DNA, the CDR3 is TGCAGCGTTTACGACAGGGGGCGCTCCAATGAGCAGTTCTTC.